This TCR beta chain is drawn from a study of blood T cell repertoires in COVID-19. Study-level background: The United States, Italy and Spain were the sources of the acute and convalescent COVID-19 samples. Sources were T cells, B-cell-depleted T cells, or PBMCs; the material itself was cDNA or gDNA.

Profiled with immunoSEQ multiplex PCR; TCRdb holds only in-frame clones, not every one. Of 500,000 to 600,000 clones listed, about 89% are singletons. Enrollment of patients from Seattle took place during active infection, with longitudinal follow-up. From germline, CDR1 is LGHDT and CDR2 YNNKEL (reference sequence). Losses at the gene ends were 5 bases for V and 1 base for J; bases not matched to a gene: 5. The length of the CDR3 is 15 residues. V and J are TRBV3-1 (or the pseudogene TRBV3-2) and TRBJ2-5; 9 nucleotides agree with TRBD2. The sequenced sample was peripheral blood. The sequence came from a woman aged 45-60 years with COVID-19, enrolled during active disease. CDR3 in amino acids: CASSSRLAAQETQYF. CDR3 bases: TGTGCCAGCAGCTCCCGACTAGCGGCCCAAGAGACCCAGTACTTC.